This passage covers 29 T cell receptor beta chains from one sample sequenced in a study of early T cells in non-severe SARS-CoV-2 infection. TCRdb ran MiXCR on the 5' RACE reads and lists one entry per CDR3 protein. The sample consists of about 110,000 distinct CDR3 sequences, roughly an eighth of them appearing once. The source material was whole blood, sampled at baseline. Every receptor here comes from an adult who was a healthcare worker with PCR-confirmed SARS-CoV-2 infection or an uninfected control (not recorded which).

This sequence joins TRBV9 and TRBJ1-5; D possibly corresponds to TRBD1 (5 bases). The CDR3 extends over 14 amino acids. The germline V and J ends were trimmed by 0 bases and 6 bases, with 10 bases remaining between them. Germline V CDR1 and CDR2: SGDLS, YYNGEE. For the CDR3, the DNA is TGTGCCAGCAGCGTAGACGGGGCAATTCAGCCCCAGCATTTT. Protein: CASSVDGAIQPQHF. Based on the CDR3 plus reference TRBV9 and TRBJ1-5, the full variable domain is DSGVTQTPKHLITATGQRVTLRCSPRSGDLSVYWYQQSLDQGLQFLIQYYNGEERAKGNILERFSAQQFPDLHSELNLSSLELGDSALYFCASSVDGAIQPQHFGDGTRLSIL.

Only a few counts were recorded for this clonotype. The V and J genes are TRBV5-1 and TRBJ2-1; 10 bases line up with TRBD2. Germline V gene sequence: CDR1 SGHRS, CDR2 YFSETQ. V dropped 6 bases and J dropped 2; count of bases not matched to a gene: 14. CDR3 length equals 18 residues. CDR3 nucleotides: TGCGCCAGCACCTCTCAGCGGGAGGGAGGGAAGGCCTACAATGAGCAGTTCTTC. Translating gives CASTSQREGGKAYNEQFF.

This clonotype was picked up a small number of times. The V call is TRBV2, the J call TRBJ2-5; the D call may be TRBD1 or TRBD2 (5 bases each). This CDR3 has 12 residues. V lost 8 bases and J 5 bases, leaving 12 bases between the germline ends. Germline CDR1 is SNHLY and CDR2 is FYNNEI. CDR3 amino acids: CASGGAVETQYF. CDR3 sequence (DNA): TGTGCCAGCGGGGGAGCGGTGGAGACCCAGTACTTC.

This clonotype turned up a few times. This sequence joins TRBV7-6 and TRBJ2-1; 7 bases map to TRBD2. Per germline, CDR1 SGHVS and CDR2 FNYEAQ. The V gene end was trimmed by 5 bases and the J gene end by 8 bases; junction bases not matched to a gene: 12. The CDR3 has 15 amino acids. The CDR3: CASSPSSGLQDEQFF. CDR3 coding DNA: TGTGCCAGCAGCCCAAGCTCGGGACTACAAGATGAGCAGTTCTTC.

In nucleotides, the CDR3 is TGTGCCAGCAGTGCGCCAGCGGGAGGGCCGTACAATGAGCAGTTCTTC. This encodes CASSAPAGGPYNEQFF. The chain has TRBV28 and TRBJ2-1, with 10 nucleotides matching TRBD2. Germline CDR1 is MDHEN and CDR2 is SYDVKM. V dropped 5 bases and J dropped 4; count of bases not matched to a gene: 8. The CDR3 consists of 16 residues.

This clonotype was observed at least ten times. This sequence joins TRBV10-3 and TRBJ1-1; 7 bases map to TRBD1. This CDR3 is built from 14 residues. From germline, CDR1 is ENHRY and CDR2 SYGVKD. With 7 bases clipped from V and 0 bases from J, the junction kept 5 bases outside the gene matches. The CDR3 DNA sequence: TGTGCCATCACAAGGGGACAGATGAACACTGAAGCTTTCTTT. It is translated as CAITRGQMNTEAFF.

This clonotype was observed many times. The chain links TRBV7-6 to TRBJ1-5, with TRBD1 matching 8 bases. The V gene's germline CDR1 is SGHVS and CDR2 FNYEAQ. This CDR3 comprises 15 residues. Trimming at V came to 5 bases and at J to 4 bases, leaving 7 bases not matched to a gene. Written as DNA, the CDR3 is TGTGCCAGCAGCGCGGACAGGGATGGAAATCAGCCCCAGCATTTT. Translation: CASSADRDGNQPQHF. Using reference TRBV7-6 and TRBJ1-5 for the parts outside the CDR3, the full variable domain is GAGVSQSPRYKVTKRGQDVALRCDPISGHVSLYWYRQALGQGPEFLTYFNYEAQQDKSGLPNDRFSAERPEGSISTLTIQRTEQRDSAMYRCASSADRDGNQPQHFGDGTRLSIL.

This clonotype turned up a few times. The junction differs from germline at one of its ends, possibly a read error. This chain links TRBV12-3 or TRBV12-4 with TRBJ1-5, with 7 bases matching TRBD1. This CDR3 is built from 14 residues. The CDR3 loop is CASSLTGETGPRHF. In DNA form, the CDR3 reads TGTGCCAGCAGCCTTACAGGGGAAACTGGGCCCCGGCATTTT.

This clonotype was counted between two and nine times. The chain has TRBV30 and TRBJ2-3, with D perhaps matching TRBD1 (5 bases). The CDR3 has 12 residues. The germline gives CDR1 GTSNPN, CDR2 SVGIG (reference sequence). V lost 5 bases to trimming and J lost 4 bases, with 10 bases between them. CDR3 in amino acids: CAWERGADTQYF. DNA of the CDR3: TGTGCCTGGGAAAGGGGCGCAGATACGCAGTATTTT.

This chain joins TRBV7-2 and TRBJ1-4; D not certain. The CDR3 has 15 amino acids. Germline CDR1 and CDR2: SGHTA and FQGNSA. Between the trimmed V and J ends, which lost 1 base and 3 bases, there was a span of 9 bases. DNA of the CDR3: TGTGCCAGCAGCTTAGAGGTGTCTCCTAATGAAAAACTGTTTTTT. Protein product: CASSLEVSPNEKLFF.

CDR3 DNA: TGTGCCAGCAGCCATCTAGGACCTAACACTGAAGCTTTCTTT. Its translation: CASSHLGPNTEAFF. The chain couples TRBV13 to TRBJ1-1; D not certain. CDR3 length equals 14 residues. V lost 5 bases, J lost 2 bases, and 12 bases lay in between. In germline, CDR1 is PRHDT, CDR2 FYEKMQ (reference sequence).

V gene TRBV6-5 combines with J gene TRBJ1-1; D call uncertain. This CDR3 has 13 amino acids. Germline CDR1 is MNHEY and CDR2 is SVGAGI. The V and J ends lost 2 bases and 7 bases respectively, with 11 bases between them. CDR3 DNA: TGTGCCAGCAGTTACCTCCGGCAAAATGAAGCTTTCTTT. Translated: CASSYLRQNEAFF.

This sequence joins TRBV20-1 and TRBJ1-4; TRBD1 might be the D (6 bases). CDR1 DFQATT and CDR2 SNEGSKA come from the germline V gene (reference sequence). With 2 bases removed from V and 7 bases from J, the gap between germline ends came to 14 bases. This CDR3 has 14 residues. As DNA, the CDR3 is TGCAGTGCTAGAATTAGGGGGAGGGGTGAAAAACTGTTTTTT. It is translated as CSARIRGRGEKLFF.

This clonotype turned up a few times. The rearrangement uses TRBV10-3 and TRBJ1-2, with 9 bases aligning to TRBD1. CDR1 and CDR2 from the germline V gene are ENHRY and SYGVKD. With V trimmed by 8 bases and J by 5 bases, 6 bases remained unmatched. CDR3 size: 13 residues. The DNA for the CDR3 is TGTGCCATCCAAACGGACAGGGGATATGGCTACACCTTC. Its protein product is CAIQTDRGYGYTF.

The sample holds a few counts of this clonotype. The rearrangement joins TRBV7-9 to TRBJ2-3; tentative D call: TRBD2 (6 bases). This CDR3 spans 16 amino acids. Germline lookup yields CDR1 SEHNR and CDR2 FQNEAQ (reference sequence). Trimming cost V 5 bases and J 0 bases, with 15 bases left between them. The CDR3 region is CASSPPRGASTDTQYF. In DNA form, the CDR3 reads TGTGCCAGCAGCCCCCCCCGCGGGGCTAGCACAGATACGCAGTATTTT.

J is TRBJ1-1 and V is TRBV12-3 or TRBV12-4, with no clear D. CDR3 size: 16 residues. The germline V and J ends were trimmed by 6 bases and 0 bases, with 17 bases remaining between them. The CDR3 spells CASRPSLSTVNTEAFF. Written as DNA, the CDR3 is TGTGCCAGCAGGCCAAGTCTTTCAACCGTGAACACTGAAGCTTTCTTT.

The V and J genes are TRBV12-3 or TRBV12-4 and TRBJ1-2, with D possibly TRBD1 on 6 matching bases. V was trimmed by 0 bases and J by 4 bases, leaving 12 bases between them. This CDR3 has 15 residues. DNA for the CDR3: TGTGCCAGCAGTTTAGCCTACAGGGCCGGCTATGGCTACACCTTC. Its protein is CASSLAYRAGYGYTF.

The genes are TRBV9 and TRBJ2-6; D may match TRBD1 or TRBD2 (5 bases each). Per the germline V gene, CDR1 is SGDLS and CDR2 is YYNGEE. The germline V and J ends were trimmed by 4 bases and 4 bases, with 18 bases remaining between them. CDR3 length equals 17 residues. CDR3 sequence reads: CASSPRGGGEGANVLTF. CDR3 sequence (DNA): TGTGCCAGCAGCCCCCGGGGTGGGGGTGAAGGGGCCAACGTCCTGACTTTC.

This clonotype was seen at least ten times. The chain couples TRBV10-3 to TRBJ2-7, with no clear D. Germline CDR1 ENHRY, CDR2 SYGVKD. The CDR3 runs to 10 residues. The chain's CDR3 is CANGHYEQYF. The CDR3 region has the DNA TGTGCGAACGGTCACTACGAGCAGTACTTC.

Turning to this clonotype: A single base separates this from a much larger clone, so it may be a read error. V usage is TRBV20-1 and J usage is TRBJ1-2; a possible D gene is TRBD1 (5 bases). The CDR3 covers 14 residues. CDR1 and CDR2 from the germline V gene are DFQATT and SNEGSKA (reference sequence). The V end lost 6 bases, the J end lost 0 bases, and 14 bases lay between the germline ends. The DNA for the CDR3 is TGCAGTGCCCAGCGGGACCGCGCTAACTATGGCTACACCTTC. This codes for CSAQRDRANYGYTF.

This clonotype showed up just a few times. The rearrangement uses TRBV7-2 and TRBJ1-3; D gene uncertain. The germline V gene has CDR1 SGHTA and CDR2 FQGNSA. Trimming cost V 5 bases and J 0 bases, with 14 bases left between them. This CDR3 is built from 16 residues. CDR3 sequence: CASSPAAGLSGNTIYF. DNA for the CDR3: TGTGCCAGCAGCCCTGCTGCAGGCCTCTCTGGAAACACCATATATTTT.

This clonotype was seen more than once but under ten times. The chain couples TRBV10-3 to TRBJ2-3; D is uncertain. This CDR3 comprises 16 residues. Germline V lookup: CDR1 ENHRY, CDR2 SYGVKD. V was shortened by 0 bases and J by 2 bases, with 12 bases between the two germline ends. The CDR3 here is CAISESIWQTTDTQYF. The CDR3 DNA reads TGTGCCATCAGTGAGTCTATTTGGCAGACCACAGATACGCAGTATTTT.

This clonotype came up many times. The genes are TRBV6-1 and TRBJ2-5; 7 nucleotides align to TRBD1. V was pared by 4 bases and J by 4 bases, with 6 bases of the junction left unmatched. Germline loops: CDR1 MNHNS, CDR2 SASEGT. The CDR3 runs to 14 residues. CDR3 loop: CASSAATGLETQYF. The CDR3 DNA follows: TGTGCCAGCAGTGCTGCGACAGGGTTAGAGACCCAGTACTTC.

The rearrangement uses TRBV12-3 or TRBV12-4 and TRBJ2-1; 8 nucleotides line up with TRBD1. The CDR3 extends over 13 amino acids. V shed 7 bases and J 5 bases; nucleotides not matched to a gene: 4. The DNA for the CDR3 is TGTGCCAGCACCCCGGACAGGGACAATGAGCAGTTCTTC. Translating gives CASTPDRDNEQFF.

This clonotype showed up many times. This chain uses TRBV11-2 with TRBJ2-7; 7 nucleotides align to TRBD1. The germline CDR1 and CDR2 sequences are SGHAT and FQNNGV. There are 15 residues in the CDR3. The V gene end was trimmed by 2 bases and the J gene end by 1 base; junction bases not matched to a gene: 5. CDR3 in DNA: TGTGCCAGCAGCTTACACAGGGGTGGGTCCTACGAGCAGTACTTC. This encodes CASSLHRGGSYEQYF.

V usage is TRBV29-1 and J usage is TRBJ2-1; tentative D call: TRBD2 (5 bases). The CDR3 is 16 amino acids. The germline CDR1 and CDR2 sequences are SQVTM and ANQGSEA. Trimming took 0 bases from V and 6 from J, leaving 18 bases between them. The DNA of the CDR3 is TGCAGCGTTGAAGACCCGTCGAGGGCCGTCTCCAATGAGCAGTTCTTC. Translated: CSVEDPSRAVSNEQFF.

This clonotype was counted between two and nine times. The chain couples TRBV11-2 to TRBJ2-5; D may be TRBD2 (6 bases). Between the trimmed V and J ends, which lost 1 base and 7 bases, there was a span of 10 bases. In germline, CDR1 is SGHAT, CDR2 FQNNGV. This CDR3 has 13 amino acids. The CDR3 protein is CASSLGPAGTQYF. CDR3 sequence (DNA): TGTGCCAGCAGCTTAGGGCCAGCGGGGACCCAGTACTTC.

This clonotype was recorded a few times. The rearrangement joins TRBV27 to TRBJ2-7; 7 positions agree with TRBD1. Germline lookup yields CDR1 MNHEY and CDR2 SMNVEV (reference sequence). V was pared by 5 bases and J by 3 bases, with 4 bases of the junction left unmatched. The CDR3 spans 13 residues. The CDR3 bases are TGTGCCAGCAGTAAGCCAGGGGGCTACGAGCAGTACTTC. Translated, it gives CASSKPGGYEQYF.

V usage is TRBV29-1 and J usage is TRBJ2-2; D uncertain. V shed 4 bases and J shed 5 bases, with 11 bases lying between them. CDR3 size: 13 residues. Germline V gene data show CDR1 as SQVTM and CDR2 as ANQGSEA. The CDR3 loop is CSVVRSGTGELFF. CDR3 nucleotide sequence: TGCAGCGTTGTACGCTCTGGGACCGGGGAGCTGTTTTTT.